The 21 T cell receptor beta chains below were found in one sample sequenced in a study of neurological immune-mediated disorders. In TCRdb, the 5' RACE reads were re-called with MiXCR into one record per CDR3 protein. The data contain under 45,000 distinct CDR3 sequences, roughly 15% of them singletons. The sequenced material came from CD4+ T cells from blood. These receptors were collected from an older woman with HTLV-1-associated myelopathy (HAM/TSP).

This clonotype has ten or more counts. The genes are TRBV5-1 and TRBJ2-6, with D possibly being TRBD1 (5 bases). Germline CDR1 reads SGHRS; CDR2 reads YFSETQ. This CDR3 contains 17 residues. V shed 4 bases and J shed 0 bases, with 14 bases lying between them. Here the CDR3 reads CASSPETRGSGANVLTF. CDR3 DNA: TGCGCCAGCAGCCCGGAAACAAGGGGCTCTGGGGCCAACGTCCTGACTTTC.

This clonotype was counted at least ten times. V is TRBV5-6 and J is TRBJ1-2; 8 nucleotides align to TRBD1. Germline trimming cut 1 base from V and 7 bases from J; bases unmatched to any gene: 9. Germline CDR1 SGHDT, CDR2 YYEEEE. The CDR3 length is 15 residues. The CDR3 reads CASSLYSRGQVGYTF. As DNA, the CDR3 is TGTGCCAGCAGCTTGTATTCCAGGGGGCAGGTTGGCTACACCTTC.

In its sample, this clonotype was seen many times. CDR3 residues: CASSPRQGFTDTQYF. The CDR3 region has the DNA TGTGCCAGCAGTCCAAGGCAGGGATTTACAGATACGCAGTATTTT. V gene TRBV6-5 combines with J gene TRBJ2-3; D might be TRBD1 (5 bases). Trimming took off 5 bases at V and 3 bases at J, with 15 bases between the two ends. The CDR3 is 15 residues long. Germline V gives CDR1 MNHEY, CDR2 SVGAGI.

This clonotype was counted at least ten times. This chain uses TRBV20-1 with TRBJ2-7; TRBD1 matches at 7 bases. Germline CDR1 is DFQATT and CDR2 is SNEGSKA (reference sequence). The junction had 7 bases not matched to a gene; V was cut back by 0 bases and J by 5 bases. The CDR3 has 14 residues. The CDR3 DNA reads as TGCAGTGCTAGAGACGACAGGGTAGGCGACGAGCAGTACTTC. Translating gives CSARDDRVGDEQYF.

This chain uses TRBV7-2 with TRBJ2-1; a possible D gene is TRBD2 (5 bases). Germline V gives CDR1 SGHTA, CDR2 FQGNSA. The CDR3 sequence is 15 residues long. The V and J ends lost 5 bases and 9 bases respectively, with 20 bases between them. The CDR3 bases are TGTGCCAGCAGCCCCTATGCCAGAGGGCTCGCTGAGCAGTTCTTC. Protein: CASSPYARGLAEQFF. The full variable domain, rest sourced from reference TRBV7-2 and TRBJ2-1, is GAGVSQSPSNKVTEKGKDVELRCDPISGHTALYWYRQSLGQGLEFLIYFQGNSAPDKSGLPSDRFSAERTGGSVSTLTIQRTQQEDSAVYLCASSPYARGLAEQFFGPGTRLTVL.

This clonotype was seen many times. The V call is TRBV5-1, the J call TRBJ2-1; 9 nucleotides match TRBD2. Germline V gene data show CDR1 as SGHRS and CDR2 as YFSETQ. With 5 bases clipped from V and 0 bases from J, the junction kept 6 bases outside the gene matches. This CDR3 has 16 amino acids. DNA of the CDR3: TGCGCCAGCAGTCTCCGACTAGCGGACTCCTACAATGAGCAGTTCTTC. Amino acids: CASSLRLADSYNEQFF.

As concerns this clonotype: The germline gene is not matched at one end of the junction; a read error may be the cause. The rearrangement uses TRBV5-1 and TRBJ2-7; unclear D gene. Germline CDR1 reads SGHRS; CDR2 reads YFSETQ. CDR3 length: 13 residues. This CDR3 reads CASSLGLQSEKYF. DNA of the CDR3: TGCGCCAGCAGCTTGGGCCTACAGAGCGAGAAGTACTTC.

In its sample, this clonotype was seen many times. The chain has TRBV5-8 and TRBJ2-3; possibly TRBD2 for D (6 bases). CDR3 length equals 13 residues. Germline V gene sequence: CDR1 SGHTS, CDR2 YDEGEE. Trimming took off 3 bases at V and 1 base at J, with 6 bases between the two ends. The CDR3, as DNA: TGTGCCAGCAGCTCTAGCGGCACAGATACGCAGTATTTT. Protein: CASSSSGTDTQYF.

Points on this clonotype: At one end the junction does not follow the germline gene, possibly because of a read error. The chain has TRBV7-3 and TRBJ2-2, with D perhaps TRBD2 (7 bases). Germline assignment: CDR1 SGHTA and CDR2 FQGTGA. The CDR3 has 16 residues. Here the CDR3 DNA reads TGTGCCAGCAGCTTCCGGGGGGCCTCGAACACTGGGGAGCTGTTTTTT. It yields the protein CASSFRGASNTGELFF. The whole variable domain, remainder taken from reference TRBV7-3 and TRBJ2-2, is GAGVSQTPSNKVTEKGKYVELRCDPISGHTALYWYRQSLGQGPEFLIYFQGTGAADDSGLPNDRFFAVRPEGSVSTLKIQRTERGDSAVYLCASSFRGASNTGELFFGEGSRLTVL.

In this sample, this clonotype turned up many times. The V call is TRBV20-1, the J call TRBJ2-7, with D hard to call. CDR1 DFQATT and CDR2 SNEGSKA come from the germline V gene (reference sequence). The CDR3 totals 11 residues. V gave up 6 bases and J gave up 6 bases, with 12 bases separating them. DNA of the CDR3: TGCAGTGCCCTCGGGCAGCGCGAGCAGTACTTC. Translated, it gives CSALGQREQYF.

Points on this clonotype: No conserved phenylalanine or tryptophan ends this CDR3, so it is likely a read error. V and J are TRBV20-1 and TRBJ2-3; 10 nucleotides match TRBD2. CDR1 and CDR2 (germline): DFQATT, SNEGSKA (reference sequence). The length of the CDR3 is 15 residues. CDR3 protein: CSAPTSGPSTDTQYL. In nucleotides, the CDR3 is TGCAGTGCTCCGACTAGCGGGCCTTCTACAGATACACAGTATTTA.

This clonotype has at least ten counts. The rearrangement links TRBV7-9 to TRBJ2-7; TRBD2 agrees at 8 bases. Germline V gives CDR1 SEHNR, CDR2 FQNEAQ (reference sequence). V lost 3 bases, J lost 2 bases, and 6 bases stayed unmatched. The CDR3 has 15 residues. The CDR3 DNA reads as TGTGCCAGCAGCTTTCGGGGGGGGCCCCCCTACGAGCAGTACTTC. As protein: CASSFRGGPPYEQYF.

In its sample, this clonotype was seen many times. V and J are TRBV7-7 and TRBJ2-2, with 9 bases identical to TRBD2. V was clipped by 5 bases and J by 1 base; unmatched bases: 8. Germline loops: CDR1 SSHAT, CDR2 FNYEAQ (reference sequence). The CDR3 runs 17 residues. CDR3 sequence (DNA): TGTGCCAGCAGCCACCCCGGGACTAGCAGGAACACCGGGGAGCTGTTTTTT. Translation gives CASSHPGTSRNTGELFF.

Ten or more counts support this clonotype. The rearrangement uses TRBV5-1 and TRBJ1-3; D not resolved. V was clipped by 0 bases and J by 2 bases, with 12 bases between them. This CDR3 is built from 16 residues. Germline CDR1 is SGHRS and CDR2 is YFSETQ. The CDR3 DNA reads TGCGCCAGCAGCTTGGAACCCGATTTTCCTGGAAACACCATATATTTT. Its translation is CASSLEPDFPGNTIYF. Filled out from reference TRBV5-1 and TRBJ1-3, the complete variable domain reads KAGVTQTPRYLIKTRGQQVTLSCSPISGHRSVSWYQQTPGQGLQFLFEYFSETQRNKGNFPGRFSGRQFSNSRSEMNVSTLELGDSALYLCASSLEPDFPGNTIYFGEGSWLTVV.

In this sample, this clonotype turned up many times. This chain joins TRBV5-1 and TRBJ1-3, with D possibly matching TRBD1 (6 bases). Germline CDR1 SGHRS, CDR2 YFSETQ. The CDR3 runs to 15 residues. Trimming removed 4 bases from V and 4 bases from J, with 15 bases in between. The CDR3 sequence: CASSPGAGFGNTIYF. The CDR3 DNA sequence: TGCGCCAGCAGCCCGGGGGCAGGGTTCGGAAACACCATATATTTT. Full variable domain (remainder filled in from reference TRBV5-1 and TRBJ1-3): KAGVTQTPRYLIKTRGQQVTLSCSPISGHRSVSWYQQTPGQGLQFLFEYFSETQRNKGNFPGRFSGRQFSNSRSEMNVSTLELGDSALYLCASSPGAGFGNTIYFGEGSWLTVV.

This clonotype was recorded at least ten times. The chain recombines TRBV10-3 with TRBJ2-2; TRBD2 might be the D (6 bases). Looked up from germline, CDR1 is ENHRY and CDR2 is SYGVKD. Deletions cut 9 bases from V and 1 base from J, with 21 bases between. The CDR3 is 17 amino acids. This chain's CDR3 is CAILAGGSSGNTGELFF. CDR3 in DNA: TGTGCCATACTAGCTGGTGGGAGCAGTGGGAACACCGGGGAGCTGTTTTTT.

A remark on this clonotype: The junction differs from germline at one of its ends, possibly a read error. The chain couples TRBV12-3 or TRBV12-4 to TRBJ1-5, with D possibly matching TRBD1 (5 bases). The CDR3 sequence is 15 residues long. The CDR3, as DNA: TGTGCCAGCAGTTTCTTCCGGTGGGTGGGGCAGCCCAAGCATTTT. It translates to CASSFFRWVGQPKHF.

The DNA of the CDR3 is TGTGCCATCAGTGGTCTTCGCGGACGCACAGATACGCAGTATTTT. It is translated as CAISGLRGRTDTQYF. The V gene is TRBV10-3, the J gene TRBJ2-3; D ambiguous. The CDR3 contains 15 residues. Germline CDR1 reads ENHRY; CDR2 reads SYGVKD. V lost 4 bases to trimming and J lost 1 base, with 12 bases between them.

There are many counts of this clonotype. The chain has TRBV4-1 and TRBJ2-1; 15 bases fit TRBD2. This CDR3 region has 17 residues. Germline V gene lookup returns CDR1 MGHRA and CDR2 YSYEKL. The V and J ends lost 4 bases and 6 bases, in that order; junction bases with no gene match: 7. The CDR3 is CASSRESGLAGGNEQFF. CDR3 nucleotides: TGCGCCAGCAGCCGAGAGTCGGGACTAGCGGGGGGCAATGAGCAGTTCTTC.

A note on this clonotype: A read error is possible here, since a much larger clone lies one base away. The V gene is TRBV7-2, the J gene TRBJ2-3; 7 positions match TRBD1. Per germline, CDR1 SGHTA and CDR2 FQGNSA. This CDR3 comprises 14 residues. The V and J ends lost 4 bases and 3 bases, in that order; junction bases with no gene match: 4. The CDR3 reads CASSYRGQTDTQYF. DNA for the CDR3: TGTGCCAGCAGCTACAGGGGTCAGACAGATACGCAGTATTTT.

The sample holds many counts of this clonotype. This chain connects TRBV5-1 to TRBJ2-1; D might be TRBD2 (6 bases). CDR1 SGHRS and CDR2 YFSETQ come from the germline V gene. Trimming pared 6 bases from V and 10 bases from J, leaving 17 bases between. The CDR3 extends over 13 amino acids. The CDR3 region has the DNA TGCGCCAGCAACCCCCTTTCCGGAGGGGAGCAGTTCTTC. Encoded protein: CASNPLSGGEQFF.